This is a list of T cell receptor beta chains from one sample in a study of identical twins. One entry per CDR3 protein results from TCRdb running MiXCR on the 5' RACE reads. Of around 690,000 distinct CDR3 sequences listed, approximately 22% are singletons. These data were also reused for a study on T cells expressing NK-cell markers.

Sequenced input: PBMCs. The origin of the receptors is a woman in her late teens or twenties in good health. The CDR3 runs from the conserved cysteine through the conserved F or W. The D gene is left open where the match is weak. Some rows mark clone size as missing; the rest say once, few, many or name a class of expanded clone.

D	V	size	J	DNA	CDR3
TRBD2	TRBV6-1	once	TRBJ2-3	TGTGCCAGCAGCGCCAACCTAGCGGGAGCATCATTTACGCAGTATTTT	CASSANLAGASFTQYF
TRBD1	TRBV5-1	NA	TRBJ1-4	TGCGCCAGCAGCAGACGACCACAGGGGGAGGCTAATGAAAAACTGTTTTTT	CASSRRPQGEANEKLFF
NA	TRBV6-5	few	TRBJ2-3	TGTGCCAGCAGTTACGGCCCCCCGGGCGGGAACACAGATACGCAGTATTTT	CASSYGPPGGNTDTQYF
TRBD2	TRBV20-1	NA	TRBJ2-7	TGCAGTGCTAGGATGGAGCGGGGGATCTCCTACGAGCAGTACTTC	CSARMERGISYEQYF
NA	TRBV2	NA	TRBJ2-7	TGTGCCAGCAGGAGAGGAAGCTTCTACGAGCAGTACTTC	CASRRGSFYEQYF
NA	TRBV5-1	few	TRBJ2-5	TGCGCCAGCAGCTCCACCCGCTCGTTGGAGACCCAGTACTTC	CASSSTRSLETQYF
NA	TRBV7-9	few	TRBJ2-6	TGTGCCAACAGTGGCCCCGGGGCCAACGTCCTGACTTTC	CANSGPGANVLTF
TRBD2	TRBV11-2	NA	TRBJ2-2	TGTGCCAGCCCAGCGGGGACCGGGGAGCTGTTTTTT	CASPAGTGELFF
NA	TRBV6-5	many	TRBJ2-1	TGTGCCAGCAGTTACTCTGCTGTCTACAATGAGCAGTTCTTC	CASSYSAVYNEQFF
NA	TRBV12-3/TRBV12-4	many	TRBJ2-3	TGTGCCAGCAGTTTACAGGGGGGCCCAGATACGCAGTATTTT	CASSLQGGPDTQYF
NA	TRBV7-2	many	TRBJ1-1	TGTGCCAGCAGCTTTCAGGGAACGAACACTGAAGCTTTCTTT	CASSFQGTNTEAFF
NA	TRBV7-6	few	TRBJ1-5	TGTGCCAGCAGCTTAATGGGGGGCTCAGGCAATCAGCCCCAGCATTTT	CASSLMGGSGNQPQHF
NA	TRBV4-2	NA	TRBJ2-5	TGTGCCAGCAGCCCCTCCCACAAGACAGGTCTAATCGGGGAGACCCAGTACTTC	CASSPSHKTGLIGETQYF